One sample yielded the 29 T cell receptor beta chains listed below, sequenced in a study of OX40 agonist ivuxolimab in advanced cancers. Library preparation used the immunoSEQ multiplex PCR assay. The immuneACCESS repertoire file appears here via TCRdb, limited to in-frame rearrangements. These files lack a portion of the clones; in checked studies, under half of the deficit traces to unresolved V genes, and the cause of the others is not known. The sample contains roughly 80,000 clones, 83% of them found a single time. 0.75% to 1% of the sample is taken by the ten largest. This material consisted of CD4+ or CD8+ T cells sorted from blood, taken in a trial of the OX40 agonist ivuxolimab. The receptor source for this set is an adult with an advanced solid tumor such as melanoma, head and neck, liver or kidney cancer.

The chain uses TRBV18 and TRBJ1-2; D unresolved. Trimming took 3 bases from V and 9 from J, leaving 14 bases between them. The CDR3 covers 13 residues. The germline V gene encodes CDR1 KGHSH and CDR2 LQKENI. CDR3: CASSPRTAESYTF. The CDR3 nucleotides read TGTGCCAGCTCACCCCGGACGGCCGAGAGCTACACCTTC. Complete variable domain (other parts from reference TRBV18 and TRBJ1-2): NAGVMQNPRHLVRRRGQEARLRCSPMKGHSHVYWYRQLPEEGLKFMVYLQKENIIDESGMPKERFSAEFPKEGPSILRIQQVVRGDSAAYFCASSPRTAESYTFGSGTRLTVV.

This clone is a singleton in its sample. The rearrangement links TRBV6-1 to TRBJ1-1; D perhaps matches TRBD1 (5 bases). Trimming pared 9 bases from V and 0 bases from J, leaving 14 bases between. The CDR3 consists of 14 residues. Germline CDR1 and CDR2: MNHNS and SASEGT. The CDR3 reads CASRLTGMNTEAFF. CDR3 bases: TGTGCCAGTAGACTTACAGGTATGAACACTGAAGCTTTCTTT.

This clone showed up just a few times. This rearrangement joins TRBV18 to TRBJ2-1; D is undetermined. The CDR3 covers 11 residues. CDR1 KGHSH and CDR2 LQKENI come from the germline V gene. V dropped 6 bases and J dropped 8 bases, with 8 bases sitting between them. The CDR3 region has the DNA TGTGCCAGCTCGTCCAGATATGAGCAGTTCTTC. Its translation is CASSSRYEQFF.

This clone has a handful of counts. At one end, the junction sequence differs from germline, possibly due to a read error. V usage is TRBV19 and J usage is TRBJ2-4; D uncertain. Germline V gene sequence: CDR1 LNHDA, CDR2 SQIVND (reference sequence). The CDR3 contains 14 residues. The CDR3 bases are TGTGCCAGCAGTAGTCCCGGGGCCAAAAACATTCAGTACTTC. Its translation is CASSSPGAKNIQYF.

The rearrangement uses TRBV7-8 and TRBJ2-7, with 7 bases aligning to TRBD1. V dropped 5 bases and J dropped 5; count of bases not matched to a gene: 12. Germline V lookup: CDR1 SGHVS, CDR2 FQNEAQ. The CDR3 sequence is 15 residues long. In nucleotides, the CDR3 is TGTGCCAGCAGCCCCCCCCGACAGGGTCTGGACGAGCAGTACTTC. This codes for CASSPPRQGLDEQYF.

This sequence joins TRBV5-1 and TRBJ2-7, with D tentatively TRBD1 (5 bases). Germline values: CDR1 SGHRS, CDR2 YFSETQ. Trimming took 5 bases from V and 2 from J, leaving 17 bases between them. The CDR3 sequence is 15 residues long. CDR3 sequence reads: CASRPIGADTYEQYF. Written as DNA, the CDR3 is TGCGCCAGCAGACCTATTGGGGCGGACACCTACGAGCAGTACTTC.

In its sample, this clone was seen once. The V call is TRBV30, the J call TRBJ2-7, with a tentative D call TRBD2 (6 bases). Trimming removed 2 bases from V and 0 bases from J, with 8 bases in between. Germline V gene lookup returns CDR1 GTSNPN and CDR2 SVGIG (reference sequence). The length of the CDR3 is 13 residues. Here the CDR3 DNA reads TGTGCCTGGAGTCGGGGGAGCTCCTACGAGCAGTACTTC. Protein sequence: CAWSRGSSYEQYF.

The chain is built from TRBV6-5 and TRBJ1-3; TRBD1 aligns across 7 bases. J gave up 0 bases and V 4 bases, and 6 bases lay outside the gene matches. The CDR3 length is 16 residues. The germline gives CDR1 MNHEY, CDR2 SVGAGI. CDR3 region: CASSFDDRASGNTIYF. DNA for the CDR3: TGTGCCAGCAGTTTCGATGACAGGGCCTCTGGAAACACCATATATTTT.

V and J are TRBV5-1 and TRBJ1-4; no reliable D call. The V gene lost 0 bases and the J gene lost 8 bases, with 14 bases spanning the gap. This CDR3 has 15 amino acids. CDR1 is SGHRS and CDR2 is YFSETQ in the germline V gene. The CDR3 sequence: CASSLAGSGPEKLFF. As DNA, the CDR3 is TGCGCCAGCAGCTTGGCCGGGTCAGGTCCGGAAAAACTGTTTTTT.

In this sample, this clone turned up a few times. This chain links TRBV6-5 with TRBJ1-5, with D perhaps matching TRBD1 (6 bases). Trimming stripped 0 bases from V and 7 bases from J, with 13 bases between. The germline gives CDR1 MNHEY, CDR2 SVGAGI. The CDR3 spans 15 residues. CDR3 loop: CASSYSGGLEQPQHF. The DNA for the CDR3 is TGTGCCAGCAGTTACTCAGGGGGTTTGGAGCAGCCCCAGCATTTT.

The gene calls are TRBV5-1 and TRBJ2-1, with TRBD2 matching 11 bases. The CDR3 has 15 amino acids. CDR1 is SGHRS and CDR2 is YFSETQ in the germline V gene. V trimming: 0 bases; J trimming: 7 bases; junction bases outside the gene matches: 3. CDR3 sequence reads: CASSLGASGGNEQFF. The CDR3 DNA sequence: TGCGCCAGCAGCTTGGGTGCTAGCGGGGGGAATGAGCAGTTCTTC.

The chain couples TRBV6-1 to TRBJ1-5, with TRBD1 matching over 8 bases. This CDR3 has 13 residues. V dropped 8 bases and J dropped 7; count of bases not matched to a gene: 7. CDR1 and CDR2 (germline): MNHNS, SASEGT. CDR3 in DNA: TGTGCCAGCCAGGGGGCTTTGTGGCAGCCCCAGCATTTT. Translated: CASQGALWQPQHF.

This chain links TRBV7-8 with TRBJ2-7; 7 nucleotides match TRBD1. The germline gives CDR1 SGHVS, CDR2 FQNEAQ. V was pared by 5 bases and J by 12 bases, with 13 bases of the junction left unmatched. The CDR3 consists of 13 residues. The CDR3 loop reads CASSARQGPRAYF. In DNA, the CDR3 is TGTGCCAGCAGCGCTCGACAGGGCCCCCGAGCGTACTTC.

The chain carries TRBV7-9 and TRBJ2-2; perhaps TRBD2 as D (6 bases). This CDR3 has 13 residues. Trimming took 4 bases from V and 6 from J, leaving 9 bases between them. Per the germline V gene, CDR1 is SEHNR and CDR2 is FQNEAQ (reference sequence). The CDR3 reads CASSSGEAGELFF. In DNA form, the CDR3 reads TGTGCCAGCAGCTCGGGGGAGGCCGGGGAGCTGTTTTTT.

The CDR3 coding sequence is TGTGCCATCAGTGAGGGCAGCGGCGGTAATGAAAAACTGTTTTTT. Protein: CAISEGSGGNEKLFF. This chain uses TRBV10-3 with TRBJ1-4; D gene unclear. The germline CDR1 and CDR2 sequences are ENHRY and SYGVKD. V was shortened by 2 bases and J by 4 bases, with 11 bases between the two germline ends. The CDR3 totals 15 residues.

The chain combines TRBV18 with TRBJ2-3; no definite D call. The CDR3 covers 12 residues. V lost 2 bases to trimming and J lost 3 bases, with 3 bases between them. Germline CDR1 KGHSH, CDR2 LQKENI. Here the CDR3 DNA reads TGTGCCAGCTCACCAGCGACAGATACGCAGTATTTT. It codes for CASSPATDTQYF.

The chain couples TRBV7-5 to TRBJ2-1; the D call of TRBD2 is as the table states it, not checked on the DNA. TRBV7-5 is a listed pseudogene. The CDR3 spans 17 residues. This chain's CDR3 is CARSFRLYPEEDNEQFF. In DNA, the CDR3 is TGTGCCAGAAGCTTTCGTCTCTACCCAGAAGAGGACAATGAGCAGTTCTTC.

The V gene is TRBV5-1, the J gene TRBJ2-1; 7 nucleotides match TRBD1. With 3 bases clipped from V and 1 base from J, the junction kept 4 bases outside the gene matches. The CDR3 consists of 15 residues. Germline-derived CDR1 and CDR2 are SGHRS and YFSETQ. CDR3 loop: CASSSRQGSYNEQFF. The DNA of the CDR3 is TGCGCCAGCAGCTCCCGACAGGGATCCTACAATGAGCAGTTCTTC.

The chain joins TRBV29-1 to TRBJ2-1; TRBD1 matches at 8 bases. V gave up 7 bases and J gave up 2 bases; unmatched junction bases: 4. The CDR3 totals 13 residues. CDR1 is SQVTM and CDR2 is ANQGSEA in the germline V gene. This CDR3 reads CSAGQGTYNEQFF. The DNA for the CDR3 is TGCAGCGCTGGACAGGGCACCTACAATGAGCAGTTCTTC.

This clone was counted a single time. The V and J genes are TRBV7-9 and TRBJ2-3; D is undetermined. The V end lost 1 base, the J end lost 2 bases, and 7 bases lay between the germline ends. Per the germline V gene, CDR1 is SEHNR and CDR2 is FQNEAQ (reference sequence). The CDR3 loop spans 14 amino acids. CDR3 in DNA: TGTGCCAGCAGCTTAGATCGTACCACAGATACGCAGTATTTT. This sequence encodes CASSLDRTTDTQYF.

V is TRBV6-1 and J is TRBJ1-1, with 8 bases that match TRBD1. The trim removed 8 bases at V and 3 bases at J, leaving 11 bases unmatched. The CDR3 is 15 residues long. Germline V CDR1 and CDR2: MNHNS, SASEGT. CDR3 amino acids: CASQRLQGAYTEAFF. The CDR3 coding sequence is TGTGCCAGCCAGCGCCTTCAGGGGGCCTACACTGAAGCTTTCTTT.

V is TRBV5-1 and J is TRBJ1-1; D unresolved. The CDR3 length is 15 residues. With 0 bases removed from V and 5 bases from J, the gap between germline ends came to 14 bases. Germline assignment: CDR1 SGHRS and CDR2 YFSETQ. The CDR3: CASSLGTLGWTEAFF. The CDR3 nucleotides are TGCGCCAGCAGCTTGGGGACGCTCGGGTGGACTGAAGCTTTCTTT.

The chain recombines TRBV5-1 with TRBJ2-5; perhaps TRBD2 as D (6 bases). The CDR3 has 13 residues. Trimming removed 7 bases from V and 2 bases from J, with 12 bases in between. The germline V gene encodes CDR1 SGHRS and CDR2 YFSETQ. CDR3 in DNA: TGCGCCAGCGAAAACGGGAGACAAGAGACCCAGTACTTC. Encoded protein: CASENGRQETQYF.

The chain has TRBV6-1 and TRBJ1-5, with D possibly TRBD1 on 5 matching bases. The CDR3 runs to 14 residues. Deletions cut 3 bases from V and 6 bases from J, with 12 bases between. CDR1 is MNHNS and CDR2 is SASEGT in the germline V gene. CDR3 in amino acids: CASSEVNQGQPQHF. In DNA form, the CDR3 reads TGTGCCAGCAGTGAGGTCAACCAGGGTCAGCCCCAGCATTTT.

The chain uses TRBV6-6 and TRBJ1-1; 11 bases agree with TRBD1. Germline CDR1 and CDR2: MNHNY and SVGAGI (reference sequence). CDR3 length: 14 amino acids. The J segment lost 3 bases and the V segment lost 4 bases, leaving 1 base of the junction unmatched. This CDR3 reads CASSWGQGDTEAFF. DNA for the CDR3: TGTGCCAGCAGTTGGGGACAGGGGGACACTGAAGCTTTCTTT.

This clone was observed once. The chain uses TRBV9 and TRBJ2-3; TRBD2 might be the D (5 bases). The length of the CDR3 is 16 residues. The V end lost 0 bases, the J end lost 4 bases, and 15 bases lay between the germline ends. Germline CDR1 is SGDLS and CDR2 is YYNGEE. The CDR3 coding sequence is TGTGCCAGCAGCGTAGGATCCGCGGGTAGCGCAGATACGCAGTATTTT. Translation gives CASSVGSAGSADTQYF.

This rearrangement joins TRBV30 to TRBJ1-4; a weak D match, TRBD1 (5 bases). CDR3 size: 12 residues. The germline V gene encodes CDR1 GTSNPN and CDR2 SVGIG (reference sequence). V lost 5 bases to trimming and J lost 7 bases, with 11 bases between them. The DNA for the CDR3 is TGTGCCTGGTGCCTTAGGGGTGAAAAACTGTTTTTT. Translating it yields CAWCLRGEKLFF.

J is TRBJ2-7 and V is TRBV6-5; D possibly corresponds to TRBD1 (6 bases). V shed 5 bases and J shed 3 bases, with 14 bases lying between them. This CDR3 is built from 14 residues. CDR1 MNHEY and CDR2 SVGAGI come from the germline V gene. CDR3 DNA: TGTGCCAGCAGTCAACCCCCACAGGGCTACGAGCAGTACTTC. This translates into CASSQPPQGYEQYF.

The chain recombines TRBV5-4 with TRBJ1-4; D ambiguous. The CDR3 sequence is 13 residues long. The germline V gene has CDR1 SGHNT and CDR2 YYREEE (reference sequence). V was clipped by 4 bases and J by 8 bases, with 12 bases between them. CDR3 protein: CASSHRTEEKLFF. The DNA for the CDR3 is TGTGCCAGCAGCCATAGGACCGAAGAAAAACTGTTTTTT.